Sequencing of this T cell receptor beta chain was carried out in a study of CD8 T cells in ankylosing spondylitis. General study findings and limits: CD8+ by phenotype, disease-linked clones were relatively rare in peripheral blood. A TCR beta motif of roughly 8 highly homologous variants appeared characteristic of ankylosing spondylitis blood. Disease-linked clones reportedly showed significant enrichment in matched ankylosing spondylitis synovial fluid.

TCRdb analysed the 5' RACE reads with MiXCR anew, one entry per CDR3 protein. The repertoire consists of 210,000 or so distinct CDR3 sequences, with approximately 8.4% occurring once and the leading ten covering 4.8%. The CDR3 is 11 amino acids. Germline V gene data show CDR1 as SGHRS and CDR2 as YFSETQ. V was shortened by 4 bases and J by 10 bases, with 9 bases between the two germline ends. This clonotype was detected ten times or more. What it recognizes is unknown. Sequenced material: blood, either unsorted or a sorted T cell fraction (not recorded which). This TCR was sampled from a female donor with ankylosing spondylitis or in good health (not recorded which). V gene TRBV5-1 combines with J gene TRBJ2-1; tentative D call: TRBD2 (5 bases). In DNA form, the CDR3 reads TGCGCCAGCAGCCTCCTAGCCGAGCAGTTCTTC. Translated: CASSLLAEQFF.